The entry below describes one T cell receptor beta chain. The data are from a study of blood T cell repertoires in COVID-19. Study processing details: Using reference gene primer amplification, nucleated cell counts were estimated. The method was immunoSEQ multiplex PCR; TCRdb's version includes in-frame clones alone and lacks a portion of them. The DNA was the basis for D and trimming; V, J and clone size are from that table. The data hold tens of thousands of clones, with around 84% observed a single time. Germline loops: CDR1 SGHDN, CDR2 FVKESK. The CDR3 sequence is 20 residues long. The ends lost 0 bases at V and 3 bases at J; junction bases unmatched: 17.

This rearrangement joins TRBV14 to TRBJ2-1; 7 bases match TRBD2. The clonotype was recovered from a human donor in a cohort sampled during active COVID-19. Sequencing was performed on peripheral blood. Here the CDR3 DNA reads TGTGCCAGCAGCCAAGAGCTGGGGCCGACTAGCTATATCCACTACAATGAGCAGTTCTTC. Protein product: CASSQELGPTSYIHYNEQFF.